A selection of T cell receptor beta chains follows, all from one sample in a study of shared clonotypes between healthy human individuals. This table comes from immunoSEQ multiplex PCR, and its TCRdb copy is limited to in-frame clones, with some not included. Counted here are some 1.5 million clones, 95% to 99% occurring once; the ten biggest clones make up 0.4% to 0.55%. Sequenced sample: naive CD4+ T cells sorted from blood. The receptors were gathered from a man aged 25 to 40 in good health. Both conserved end residues are part of each CDR3. D genes are given only for firm matches. A row's size may be missing; if present it is once, few, many or a size class.

-,-,TRBV19,TRBJ1-2,CASTQLHQAYGYTF,TGTGCCAGTACTCAACTCCACCAAGCCTATGGCTACACCTTC
-,-,TRBV29-1,TRBJ2-3,CSVAWGSADTQYF,TGCAGCGTTGCCTGGGGCTCCGCAGATACGCAGTATTTT
-,-,TRBV5-1,TRBJ1-5,CASSAGTSNQPQHF,TGCGCCAGCAGCGCCGGGACTAGCAATCAGCCCCAGCATTTT
-,-,TRBV1,TRBJ2-7,CTSRSPSGRRYEQYF,TGCACCAGCAGGAGCCCTAGCGGGAGAAGGTACGAGCAGTACTTC
-,-,TRBV5-1,TRBJ1-1,CASSLVSGGANTEAFF,TGCGCCAGCAGCTTGGTTAGCGGAGGGGCGAACACTGAAGCTTTCTTT
TRBD2,-,TRBV19,TRBJ2-3,CASSTLAGLITDTQYF,TGTGCCAGTAGTACCCTAGCGGGACTTATCACAGATACGCAGTATTTT
-,-,TRBV7-8,TRBJ1-4,CASSPFASPATNEKLFF,TGTGCCAGCAGCCCGTTCGCGAGCCCTGCAACTAATGAAAAACTGTTTTTT
-,-,TRBV28,TRBJ2-7,CASSYRVRYEQYF,TGTGCCAGCAGTTACAGGGTCCGCTACGAGCAGTACTTC
TRBD2,-,TRBV18,TRBJ2-1,CASSPLAGGPNNEQFF,TGTGCCAGCTCACCTCTAGCGGGAGGGCCCAACAATGAGCAGTTCTTC
TRBD1,-,TRBV7-9,TRBJ1-5,CASSRTGTGNLNQPQHF,TGTGCCAGCAGTCGAACCGGGACAGGGAACCTGAATCAGCCCCAGCATTTT
-,-,TRBV15,TRBJ1-1,CATSSTMNTEAFF,TGTGCCACCAGCAGCACTATGAACACTGAAGCTTTCTTT
-,-,TRBV5-1,TRBJ2-7,CASSSYPGDEQYF,TGCGCCAGCAGCTCGTACCCCGGAGACGAGCAGTACTTC
-,once,TRBV25-1,TRBJ2-7,CASSGTYEQYF,TGTGCCAGCAGTGGTACATACGAGCAGTACTTC
-,-,TRBV5-1,TRBJ1-4,CASSSPGPRDRMGNEKLFF,TGCGCCAGCAGCTCACCGGGACCTCGCGACCGGATGGGTAATGAAAAACTGTTTTTT
-,-,TRBV6-5,TRBJ1-4,CASSYSSGNEKLFF,TGTGCCAGCAGTTACTCGTCAGGGAATGAAAAACTGTTTTTT
-,-,TRBV6-5,TRBJ1-2,CASSRGLFYGYTF,TGTGCCAGCAGTCGTGGACTCTTCTATGGCTACACCTTC
TRBD1,few,TRBV10-3,TRBJ1-2,CAISEATGDYGYTF,TGTGCCATCAGTGAGGCGACAGGGGACTATGGCTACACCTTC
-,-,TRBV29-1,TRBJ2-1,CSVVSTTNEQFF,TGCAGCGTTGTATCGACTACCAATGAGCAGTTCTTC
TRBD1,-,TRBV27,TRBJ1-4,CASSLTGPNEKLFF,TGTGCCAGCAGTTTGACAGGGCCGAATGAAAAACTGTTTTTT
-,-,TRBV7-8,TRBJ1-4,CASSLAYKRTNEKLFF,TGTGCCAGCAGCTTAGCGTACAAACGGACTAATGAAAAACTGTTTTTT
-,-,TRBV19,TRBJ2-1,CASSVGRANEQFF,TGTGCCAGTAGTGTAGGCAGGGCCAATGAGCAGTTCTTC
-,-,TRBV5-4,TRBJ2-7,CASSLGGRGGWGEQYF,TGTGCCAGCAGCTTGGGTGGCCGAGGAGGTTGGGGAGAGCAGTACTTC
-,-,TRBV10-2,TRBJ1-1,CASSDRGSLNTEAFF,TGCGCCAGCAGTGATCGGGGTTCCTTGAACACTGAAGCTTTCTTT
-,-,TRBV10-3,TRBJ2-2,CAISESAGAHTGELFF,TGTGCCATCAGTGAGTCGGCGGGGGCTCACACCGGGGAGCTGTTTTTT
-,once,TRBV28,TRBJ1-2,CASSLRTAEGYTF,TGTGCCAGCAGTTTACGGACGGCGGAAGGCTACACCTTC
-,once,TRBV30,TRBJ2-6,CAWSADFSGANVLTF,TGTGCCTGGAGTGCAGACTTCTCTGGGGCCAACGTCCTGACTTTC
TRBD1,-,TRBV2,TRBJ2-5,CASTSWGQGQETQYF,TGTGCCAGCACCTCCTGGGGACAGGGACAAGAGACCCAGTACTTC
-,-,TRBV5-1,TRBJ2-2,CASSLETRLGELFF,TGCGCCAGCAGCCTAGAGACTAGGCTCGGGGAGCTGTTTTTT
-,-,TRBV7-8,TRBJ1-5,CASSIDSNQPQHF,TGTGCCAGCAGTATAGATAGCAATCAGCCCCAGCATTTT
-,-,TRBV28,TRBJ1-5,CASSLSQYSNQPQHF,TGTGCCAGCAGTTTATCACAATATAGCAATCAGCCCCAGCATTTT
TRBD2,-,TRBV7-9,TRBJ2-5,CASSLTSVQETQYF,TGTGCCAGCAGCCTGACTAGCGTCCAAGAGACCCAGTACTTC
-,-,TRBV19,TRBJ1-4,CASSIGPPNEKLFF,TGTGCCAGTAGTATTGGACCGCCTAATGAAAAACTGTTTTTT
-,-,TRBV7-9,TRBJ2-7,CATPADEQYF,TGTGCCACTCCCGCAGACGAGCAGTACTTC
-,-,TRBV25-1,TRBJ2-3,CASSEFDYADTQYF,TGTGCCAGCAGTGAATTTGACTATGCAGATACGCAGTATTTT
-,-,TRBV7-3,TRBJ2-1,CASSPGLNNEQFF,TGTGCCAGCAGCCCGGGACTTAACAATGAGCAGTTCTTC
TRBD1,-,TRBV11-2,TRBJ2-2,CASSTWTGVTGELFF,TGTGCCAGCAGTACCTGGACAGGGGTCACCGGGGAGCTGTTTTTT
TRBD1,-,TRBV6-6,TRBJ2-1,CASIGTGGFYNEQFF,TGTGCCAGCATCGGGACAGGGGGCTTCTACAATGAGCAGTTCTTC
TRBD1,-,TRBV19,TRBJ1-5,CASGPIGQGNQPQHF,TGTGCCAGTGGCCCTATAGGACAGGGGAATCAGCCCCAGCATTTT
-,-,TRBV5-1,TRBJ2-3,CASSLGGRGRTSTDTQYF,TGCGCCAGCAGCTTGGGGGGCCGGGGGCGAACTAGCACAGATACGCAGTATTTT
TRBD2,-,TRBV10-1,TRBJ2-7,CASSRTRDSIYEQYF,TGCGCCAGCAGTCGGACTAGGGACTCTATCTACGAGCAGTACTTC
-,-,TRBV7-3,TRBJ2-1,CASSLDWAAGSSEQFF,TGTGCCAGCAGCTTAGATTGGGCAGCTGGGTCGAGTGAGCAGTTCTTC
-,-,TRBV29-1,TRBJ2-7,CSVAGLNEQYF,TGCAGCGTTGCAGGGTTAAACGAGCAGTACTTC
TRBD2,-,TRBV11-2,TRBJ2-3,CASSPRHLAGTDTQYF,TGTGCCAGCAGCCCTAGACACCTAGCGGGCACAGATACGCAGTATTTT
-,-,TRBV7-9,TRBJ2-3,CASSPRRATGTDTQYF,TGTGCCAGCAGCCCCCGGCGGGCGACCGGCACAGATACGCAGTATTTT
-,-,TRBV10-3,TRBJ2-1,CAISVVTGNNEQFF,TGTGCCATCAGTGTTGTCACGGGGAACAATGAGCAGTTCTTC
-,-,TRBV5-1,TRBJ1-1,CASRRDTVRNTEAFF,TGCGCCAGCAGGCGCGACACTGTTCGGAACACTGAAGCTTTCTTT
-,-,TRBV4-3,TRBJ1-5,CASSQDHGRDQPQHF,TGCGCCAGCAGCCAAGATCACGGCAGAGACCAGCCCCAGCATTTT
-,-,TRBV27,TRBJ1-2,CASSPSWGIGGYTF,TGTGCCAGCAGTCCCTCTTGGGGTATAGGTGGCTACACCTTC
TRBD1,-,TRBV18,TRBJ1-2,CASSAGGNYGYTF,TGTGCCAGCTCTGCAGGGGGCAACTATGGCTACACCTTC
-,once,TRBV10-3,TRBJ2-7,CAINGMPAYEQYF,TGTGCCATCAATGGGATGCCCGCCTACGAGCAGTACTTC